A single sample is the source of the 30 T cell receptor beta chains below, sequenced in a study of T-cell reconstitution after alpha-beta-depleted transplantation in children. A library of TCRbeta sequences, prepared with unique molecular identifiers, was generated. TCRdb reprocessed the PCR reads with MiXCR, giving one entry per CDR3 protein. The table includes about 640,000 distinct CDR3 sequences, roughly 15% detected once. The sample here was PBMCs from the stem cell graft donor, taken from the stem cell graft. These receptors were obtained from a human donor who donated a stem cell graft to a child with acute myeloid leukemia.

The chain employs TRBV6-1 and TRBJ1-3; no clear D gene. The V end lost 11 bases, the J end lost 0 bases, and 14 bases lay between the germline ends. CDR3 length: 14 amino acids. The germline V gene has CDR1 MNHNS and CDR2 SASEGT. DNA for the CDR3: TGTGCCGGCCGTCCAGCGAGCTCTGGAAACACCATATATTTT. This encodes CAGRPASSGNTIYF.

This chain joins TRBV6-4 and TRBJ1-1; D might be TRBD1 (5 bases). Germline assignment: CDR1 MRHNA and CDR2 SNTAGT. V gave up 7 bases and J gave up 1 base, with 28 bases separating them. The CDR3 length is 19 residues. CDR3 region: CASTPRVNINHRENTEAFF. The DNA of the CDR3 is TGTGCCAGCACCCCCAGGGTCAATATCAATCATCGGGAGAACACTGAAGCTTTCTTT.

CDR3 in DNA: TGTGCCAGCAGTGCTCATTACAATGAGCAGTTCTTC. Its protein product is CASSAHYNEQFF. V gene TRBV2 combines with J gene TRBJ2-1; the D is unclear. The V end was cut by 4 bases, the J end by 4 bases, with 5 bases between. The germline V gene encodes CDR1 SNHLY and CDR2 FYNNEI. This CDR3 is 12 amino acids long.

DNA of the CDR3: TGTGCCAGCAGGAGGATGGGGGCAGGGAAAGGTCGCAATCAGCCCCAGCATTTT. It translates to CASRRMGAGKGRNQPQHF. The chain has TRBV6-1 and TRBJ1-5, with D possibly matching TRBD1 (6 bases). V was shortened by 6 bases and J by 2 bases, with 23 bases between the two germline ends. Per the germline V gene, CDR1 is MNHNS and CDR2 is SASEGT. This CDR3 is 18 amino acids long.

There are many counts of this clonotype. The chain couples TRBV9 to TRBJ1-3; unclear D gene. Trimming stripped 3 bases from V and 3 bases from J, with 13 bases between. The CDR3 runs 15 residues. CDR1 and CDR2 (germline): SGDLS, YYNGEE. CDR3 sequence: CASSGGQRDGNTIYF. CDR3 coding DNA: TGTGCCAGCAGCGGGGGTCAAAGGGATGGAAACACCATATATTTT.

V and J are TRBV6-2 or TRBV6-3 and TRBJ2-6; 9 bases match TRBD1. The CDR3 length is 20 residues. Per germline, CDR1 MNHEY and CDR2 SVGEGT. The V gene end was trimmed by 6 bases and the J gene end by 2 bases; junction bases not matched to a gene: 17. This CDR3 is CASRGVLTGGLVPGANVLTF. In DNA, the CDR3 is TGTGCCAGCAGAGGTGTACTCACAGGGGGCTTAGTTCCTGGGGCCAACGTCCTGACTTTC.

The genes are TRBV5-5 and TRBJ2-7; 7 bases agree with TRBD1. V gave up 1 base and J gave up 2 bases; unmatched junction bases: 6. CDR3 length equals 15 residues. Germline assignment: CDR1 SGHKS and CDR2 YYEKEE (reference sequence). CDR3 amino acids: CASSLPGTVTYEQYV. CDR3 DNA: TGTGCCAGCAGCTTGCCCGGGACAGTGACCTACGAGCAGTACGTC.

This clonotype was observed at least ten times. The CDR3 region has the DNA TGCAGTGCTAGAGGGGCTGGGGTTATCTACAATGAGCAGTTCTTC. Residues: CSARGAGVIYNEQFF. The rearrangement joins TRBV20-1 to TRBJ2-1; D remains ambiguous. The CDR3 totals 15 residues. Germline V CDR1 and CDR2: DFQATT, SNEGSKA (reference sequence). Between the trimmed V and J ends, which lost 1 base and 3 bases, there was a span of 13 bases.

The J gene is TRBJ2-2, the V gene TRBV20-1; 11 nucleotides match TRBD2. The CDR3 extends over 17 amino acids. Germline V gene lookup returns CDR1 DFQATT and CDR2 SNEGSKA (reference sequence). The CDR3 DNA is TGCAGAGAATCCCTAGCGGGGGGTCCTAAAGGCACCGGGGAGCTGTTTTTT. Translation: CRESLAGGPKGTGELFF.

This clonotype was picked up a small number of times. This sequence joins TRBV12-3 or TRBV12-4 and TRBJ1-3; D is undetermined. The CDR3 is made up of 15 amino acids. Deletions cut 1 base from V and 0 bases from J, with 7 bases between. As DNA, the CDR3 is TGTGCCAGCAGTTTAGGCCTGACCTCTGGAAACACCATATATTTT. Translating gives CASSLGLTSGNTIYF.

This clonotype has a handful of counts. The CDR3 protein is CASSTGTGAEQYF. The CDR3 DNA follows: TGTGCCAGCAGCACTGGGACCGGAGCCGAGCAGTACTTC. V usage is TRBV5-5 and J usage is TRBJ2-7, with D possibly called TRBD1 or TRBD2 (5 bases each). Germline values: CDR1 SGHKS, CDR2 YYEKEE (reference sequence). The CDR3 is 13 residues long. With 4 bases removed from V and 6 bases from J, the gap between germline ends came to 14 bases.

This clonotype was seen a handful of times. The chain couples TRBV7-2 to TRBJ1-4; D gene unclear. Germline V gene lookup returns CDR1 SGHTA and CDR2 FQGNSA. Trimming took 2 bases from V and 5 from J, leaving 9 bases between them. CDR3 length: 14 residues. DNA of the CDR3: TGTGCCAGCAGCTTACAGGCTCCAAATGAAAAACTGTTTTTT. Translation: CASSLQAPNEKLFF.

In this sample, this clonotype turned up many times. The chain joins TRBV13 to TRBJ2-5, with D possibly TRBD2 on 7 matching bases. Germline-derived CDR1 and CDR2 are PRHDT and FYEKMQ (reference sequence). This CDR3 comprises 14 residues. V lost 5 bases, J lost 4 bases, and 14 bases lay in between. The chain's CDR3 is CASSERGGPETQYF. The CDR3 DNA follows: TGTGCCAGCAGCGAGAGGGGGGGTCCAGAGACCCAGTACTTC.

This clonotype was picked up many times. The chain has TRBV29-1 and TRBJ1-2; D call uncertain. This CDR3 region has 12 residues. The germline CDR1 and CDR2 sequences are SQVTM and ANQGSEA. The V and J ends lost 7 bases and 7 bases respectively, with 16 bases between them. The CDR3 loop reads CSAPREGGGYTF. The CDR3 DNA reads TGCAGCGCACCCCGGGAGGGCGGTGGCTACACCTTC.

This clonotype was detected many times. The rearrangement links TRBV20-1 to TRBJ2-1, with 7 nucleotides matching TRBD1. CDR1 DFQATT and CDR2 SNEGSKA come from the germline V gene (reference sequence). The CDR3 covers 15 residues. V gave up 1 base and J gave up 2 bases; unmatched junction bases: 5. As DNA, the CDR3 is TGCAGTGCTAGAGGCCGGGACAGCACCTACAATGAGCAGTTCTTC. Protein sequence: CSARGRDSTYNEQFF.

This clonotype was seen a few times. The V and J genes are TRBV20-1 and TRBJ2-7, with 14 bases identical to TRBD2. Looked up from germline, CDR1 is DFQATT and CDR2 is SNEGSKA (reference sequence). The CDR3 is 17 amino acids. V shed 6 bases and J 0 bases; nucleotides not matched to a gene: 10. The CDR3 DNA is TGCAGTGCCACCGGGACTAGCGGGGGCGGGAGCTCCTACGAGCAGTACTTC. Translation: CSATGTSGGGSSYEQYF.

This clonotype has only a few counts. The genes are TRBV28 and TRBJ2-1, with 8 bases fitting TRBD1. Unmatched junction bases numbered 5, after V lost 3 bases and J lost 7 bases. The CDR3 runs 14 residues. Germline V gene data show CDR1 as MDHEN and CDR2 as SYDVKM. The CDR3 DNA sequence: TGTGCCAGCAGTTTCAGGGGGCAACGGAATGAGCAGTTCTTC. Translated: CASSFRGQRNEQFF. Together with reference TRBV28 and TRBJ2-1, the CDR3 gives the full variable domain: DVKVTQSSRYLVKRTGEKVFLECVQDMDHENMFWYRQDPGLGLRLIYFSYDVKMKEKGDIPEGYSVSREKKERFSLILESASTNQTSMYLCASSFRGQRNEQFFGPGTRLTVL.

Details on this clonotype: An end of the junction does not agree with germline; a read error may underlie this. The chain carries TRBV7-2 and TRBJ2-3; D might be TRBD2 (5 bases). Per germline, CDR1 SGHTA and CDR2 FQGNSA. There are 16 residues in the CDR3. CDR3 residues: CASTLGGGRSTDTQYF. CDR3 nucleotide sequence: TGTGCCAGCACCTTAGGAGGCGGCCGAAGCACAGATACGCAGTATTTT.

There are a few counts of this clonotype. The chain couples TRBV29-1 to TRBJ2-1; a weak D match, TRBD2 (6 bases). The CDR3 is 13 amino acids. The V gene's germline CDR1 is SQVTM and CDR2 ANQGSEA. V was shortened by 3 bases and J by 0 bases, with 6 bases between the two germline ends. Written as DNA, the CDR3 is TGCAGCGTTGAGGGGGGCTCCTACAATGAGCAGTTCTTC. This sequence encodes CSVEGGSYNEQFF.

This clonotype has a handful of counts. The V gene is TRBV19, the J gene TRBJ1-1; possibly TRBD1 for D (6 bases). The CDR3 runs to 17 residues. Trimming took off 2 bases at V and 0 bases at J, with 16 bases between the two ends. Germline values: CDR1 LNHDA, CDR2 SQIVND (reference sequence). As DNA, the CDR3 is TGTGCCAGTAGTATAAGTTGGGCAGGGGTTTTGAACACTGAAGCTTTCTTT. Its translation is CASSISWAGVLNTEAFF.

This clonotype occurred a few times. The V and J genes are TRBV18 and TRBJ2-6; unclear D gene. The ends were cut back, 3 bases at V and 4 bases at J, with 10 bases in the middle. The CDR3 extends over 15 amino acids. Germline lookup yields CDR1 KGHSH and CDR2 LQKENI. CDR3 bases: TGTGCCAGCTCACCCCTGGAAACAGGGGCCAACGTCCTGACTTTC. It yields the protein CASSPLETGANVLTF.

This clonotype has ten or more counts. The CDR3 sequence is CASSPMGLAVYNEQFF. Here the CDR3 DNA reads TGTGCCAGCAGTCCAATGGGACTAGCGGTATACAATGAGCAGTTCTTC. V gene TRBV28 combines with J gene TRBJ2-1; TRBD2 matches 11 bases. The germline V gene encodes CDR1 MDHEN and CDR2 SYDVKM. This CDR3 comprises 16 residues. The V and J ends lost 5 bases and 4 bases, in that order; junction bases with no gene match: 7.

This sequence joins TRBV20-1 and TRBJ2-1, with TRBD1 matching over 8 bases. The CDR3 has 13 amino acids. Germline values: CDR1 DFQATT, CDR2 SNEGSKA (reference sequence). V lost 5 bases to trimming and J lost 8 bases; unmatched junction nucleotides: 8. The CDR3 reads CSADPDRGDEQFF. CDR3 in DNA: TGCAGTGCTGATCCTGACAGGGGCGATGAGCAGTTCTTC.

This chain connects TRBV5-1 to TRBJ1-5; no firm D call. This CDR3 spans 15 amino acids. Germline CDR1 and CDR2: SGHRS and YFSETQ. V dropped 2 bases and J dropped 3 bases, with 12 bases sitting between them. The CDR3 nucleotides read TGCGCCAGCAGCTTCTCAACCGGAACCAATCAGCCCCAGCATTTT. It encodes CASSFSTGTNQPQHF.

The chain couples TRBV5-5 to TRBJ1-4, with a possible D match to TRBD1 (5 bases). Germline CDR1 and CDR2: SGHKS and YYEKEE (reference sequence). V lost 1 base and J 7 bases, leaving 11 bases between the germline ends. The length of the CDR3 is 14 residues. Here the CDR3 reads CASSLSREGEKLFF. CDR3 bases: TGTGCCAGCAGCTTGAGCAGGGAAGGTGAAAAACTGTTTTTT.

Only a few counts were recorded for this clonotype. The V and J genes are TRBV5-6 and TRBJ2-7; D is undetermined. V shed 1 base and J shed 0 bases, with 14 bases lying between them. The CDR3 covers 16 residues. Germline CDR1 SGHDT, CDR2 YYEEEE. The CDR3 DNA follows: TGTGCCAGCAGCTTGCGGCAGGCCGTTCCCTCCTACGAGCAGTACTTC. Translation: CASSLRQAVPSYEQYF.

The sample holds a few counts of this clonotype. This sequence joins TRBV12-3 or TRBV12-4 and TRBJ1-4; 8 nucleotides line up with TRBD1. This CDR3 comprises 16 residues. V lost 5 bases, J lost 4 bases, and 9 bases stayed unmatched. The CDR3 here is CASSLAKDRGNEKLFF. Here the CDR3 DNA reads TGTGCCAGCAGTCTCGCCAAAGACAGGGGTAATGAAAAACTGTTTTTT.

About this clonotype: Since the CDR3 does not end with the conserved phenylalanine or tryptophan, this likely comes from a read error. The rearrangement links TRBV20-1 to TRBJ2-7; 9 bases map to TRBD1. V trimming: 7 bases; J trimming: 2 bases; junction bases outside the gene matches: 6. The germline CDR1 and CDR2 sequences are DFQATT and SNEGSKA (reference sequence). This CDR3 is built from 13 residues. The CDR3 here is CSVSDRGTYEQYI. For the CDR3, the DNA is TGCAGTGTGAGCGACAGGGGGACCTACGAGCAGTACATC.

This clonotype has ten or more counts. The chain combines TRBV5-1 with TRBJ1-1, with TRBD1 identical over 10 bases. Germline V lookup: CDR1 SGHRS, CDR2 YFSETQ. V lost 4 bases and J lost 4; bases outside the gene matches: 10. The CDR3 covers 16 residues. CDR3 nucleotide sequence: TGCGCCAGCAGCACAACGACAGGGGGCGCGGTCACTGAAGCTTTCTTT. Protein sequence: CASSTTTGGAVTEAFF.

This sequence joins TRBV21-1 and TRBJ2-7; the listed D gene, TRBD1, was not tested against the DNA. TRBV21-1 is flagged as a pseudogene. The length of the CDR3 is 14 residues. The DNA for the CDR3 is TGTGCCATCTGGGTAGGGACAGAAGTCTACGAGCAGTACGTC. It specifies CAIWVGTEVYEQYV.